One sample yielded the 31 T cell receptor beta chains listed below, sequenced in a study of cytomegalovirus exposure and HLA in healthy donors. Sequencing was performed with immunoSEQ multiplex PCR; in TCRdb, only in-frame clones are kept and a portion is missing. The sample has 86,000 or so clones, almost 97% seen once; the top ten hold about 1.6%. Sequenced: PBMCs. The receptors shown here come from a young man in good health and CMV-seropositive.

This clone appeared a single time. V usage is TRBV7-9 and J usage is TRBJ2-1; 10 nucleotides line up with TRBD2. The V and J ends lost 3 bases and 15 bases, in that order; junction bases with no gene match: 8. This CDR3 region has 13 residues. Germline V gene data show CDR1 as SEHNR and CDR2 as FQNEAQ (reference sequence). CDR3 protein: CASSLGLAGEWFF. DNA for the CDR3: TGTGCCAGCAGCTTGGGGCTAGCGGGAGAGTGGTTCTTC.

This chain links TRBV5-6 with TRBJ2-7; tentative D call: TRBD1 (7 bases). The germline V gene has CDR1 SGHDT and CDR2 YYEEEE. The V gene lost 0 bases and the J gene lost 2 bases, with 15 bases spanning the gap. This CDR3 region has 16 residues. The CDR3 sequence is CASSLEWAGGTYEQYF. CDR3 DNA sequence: TGTGCCAGCAGCTTGGAATGGGCAGGGGGGACCTACGAGCAGTACTTC.

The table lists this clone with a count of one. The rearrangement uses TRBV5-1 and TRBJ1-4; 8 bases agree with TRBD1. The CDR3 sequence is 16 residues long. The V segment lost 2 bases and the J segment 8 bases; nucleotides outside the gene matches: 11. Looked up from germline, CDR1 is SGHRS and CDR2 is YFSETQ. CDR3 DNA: TGCGCCAGCAGCTTCAACTCCGGGACAGGAGGGGAAAAACTGTTTTTT. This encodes CASSFNSGTGGEKLFF. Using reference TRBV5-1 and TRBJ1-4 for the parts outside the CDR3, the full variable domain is KAGVTQTPRYLIKTRGQQVTLSCSPISGHRSVSWYQQTPGQGLQFLFEYFSETQRNKGNFPGRFSGRQFSNSRSEMNVSTLELGDSALYLCASSFNSGTGGEKLFFGSGTQLSVL.

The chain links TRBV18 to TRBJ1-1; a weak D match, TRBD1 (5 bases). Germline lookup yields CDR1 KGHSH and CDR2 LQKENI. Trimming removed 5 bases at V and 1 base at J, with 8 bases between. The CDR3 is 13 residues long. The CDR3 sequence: CASSSTGNTEAFF. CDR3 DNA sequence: TGTGCCAGCTCATCCACAGGGAACACTGAAGCTTTCTTT.

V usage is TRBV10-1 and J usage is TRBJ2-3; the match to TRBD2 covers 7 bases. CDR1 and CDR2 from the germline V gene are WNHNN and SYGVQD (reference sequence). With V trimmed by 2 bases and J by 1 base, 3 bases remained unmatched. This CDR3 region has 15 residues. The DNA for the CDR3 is TGCGCCAGCAGTGAGATTGGGGGGGGCACAGATACGCAGTATTTT. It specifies CASSEIGGGTDTQYF.

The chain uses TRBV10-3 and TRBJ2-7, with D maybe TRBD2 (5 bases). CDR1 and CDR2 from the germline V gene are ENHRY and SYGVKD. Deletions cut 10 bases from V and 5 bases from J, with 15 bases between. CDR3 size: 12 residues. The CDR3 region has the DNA TGTGCCACCGAGGGCAGGCGCGACGAGCAGTACTTC. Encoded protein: CATEGRRDEQYF.

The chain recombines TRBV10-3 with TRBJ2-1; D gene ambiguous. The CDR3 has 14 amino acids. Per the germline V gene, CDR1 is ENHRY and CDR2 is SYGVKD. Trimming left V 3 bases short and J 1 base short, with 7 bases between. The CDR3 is CAISDRISYNEQFF. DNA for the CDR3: TGTGCCATCAGTGACAGAATATCCTACAATGAGCAGTTCTTC.

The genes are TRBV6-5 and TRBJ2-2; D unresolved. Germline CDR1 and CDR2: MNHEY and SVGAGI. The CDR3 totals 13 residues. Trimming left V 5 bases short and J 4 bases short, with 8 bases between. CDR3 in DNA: TGTGCCAGCAGTCCTTGGAGCACCGGGGAGCTGTTTTTT. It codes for CASSPWSTGELFF.

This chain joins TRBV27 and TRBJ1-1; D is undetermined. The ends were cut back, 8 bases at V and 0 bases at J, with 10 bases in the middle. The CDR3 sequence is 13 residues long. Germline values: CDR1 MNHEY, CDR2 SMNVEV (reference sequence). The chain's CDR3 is CASAAGMNTEAFF. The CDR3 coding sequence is TGTGCCAGCGCCGCGGGGATGAACACTGAAGCTTTCTTT.

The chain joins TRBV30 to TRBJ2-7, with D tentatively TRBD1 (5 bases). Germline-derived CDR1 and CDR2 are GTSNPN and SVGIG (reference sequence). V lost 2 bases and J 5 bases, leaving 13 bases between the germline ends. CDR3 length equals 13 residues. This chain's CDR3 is CAWSTKGHDEQYF. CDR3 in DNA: TGTGCCTGGAGTACGAAGGGGCACGACGAGCAGTACTTC.

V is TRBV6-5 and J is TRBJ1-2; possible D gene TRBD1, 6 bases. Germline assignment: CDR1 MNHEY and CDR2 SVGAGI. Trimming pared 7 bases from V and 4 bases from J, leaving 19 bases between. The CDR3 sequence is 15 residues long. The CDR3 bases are TGTGCCAGCACCCCCCGGGGGGACATTACCTATGGCTACACCTTC. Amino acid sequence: CASTPRGDITYGYTF.

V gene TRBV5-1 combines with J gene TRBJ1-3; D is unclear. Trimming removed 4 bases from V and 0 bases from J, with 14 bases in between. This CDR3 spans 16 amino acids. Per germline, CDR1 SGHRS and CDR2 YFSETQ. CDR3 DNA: TGCGCCAGCAGCCCTCGCAGTTCTGGCTCTGGAAACACCATATATTTT. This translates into CASSPRSSGSGNTIYF.

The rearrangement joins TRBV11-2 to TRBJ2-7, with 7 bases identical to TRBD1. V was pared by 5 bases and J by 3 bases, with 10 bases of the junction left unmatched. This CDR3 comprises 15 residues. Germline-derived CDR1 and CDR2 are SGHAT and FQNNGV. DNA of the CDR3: TGTGCCAGCAGCCTGAACAGGGGATCCGTCTACGAGCAGTACTTC. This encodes CASSLNRGSVYEQYF. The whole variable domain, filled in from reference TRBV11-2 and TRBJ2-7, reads EAGVAQSPRYKIIEKRQSVAFWCNPISGHATLYWYQQILGQGPKLLIQFQNNGVVDDSQLPKDRFSAERLKGVDSTLKIQPAKLEDSAVYLCASSLNRGSVYEQYFGPGTRLTVT.

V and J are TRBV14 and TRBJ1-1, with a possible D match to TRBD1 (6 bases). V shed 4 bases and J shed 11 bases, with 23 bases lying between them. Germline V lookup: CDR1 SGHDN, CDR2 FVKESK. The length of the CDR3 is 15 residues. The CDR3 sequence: CASSLNVETQRGAFF. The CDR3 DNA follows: TGTGCCAGCAGCCTCAACGTCGAGACTCAGAGGGGGGCTTTCTTT.

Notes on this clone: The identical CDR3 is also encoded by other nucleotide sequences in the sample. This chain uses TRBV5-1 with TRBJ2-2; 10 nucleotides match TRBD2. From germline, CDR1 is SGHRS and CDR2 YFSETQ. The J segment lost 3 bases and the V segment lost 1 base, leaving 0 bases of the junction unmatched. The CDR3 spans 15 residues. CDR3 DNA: TGCGCCAGCAGCTTGCTAGCGGGAGACACCGGGGAGCTGTTTTTT. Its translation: CASSLLAGDTGELFF.

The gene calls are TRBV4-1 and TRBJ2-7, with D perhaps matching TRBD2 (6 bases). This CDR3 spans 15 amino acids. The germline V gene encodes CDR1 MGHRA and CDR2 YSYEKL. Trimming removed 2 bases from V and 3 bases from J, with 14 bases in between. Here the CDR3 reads CASSQTRLEGYEQYF. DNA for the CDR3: TGCGCCAGCAGCCAAACGCGACTAGAGGGCTACGAGCAGTACTTC.

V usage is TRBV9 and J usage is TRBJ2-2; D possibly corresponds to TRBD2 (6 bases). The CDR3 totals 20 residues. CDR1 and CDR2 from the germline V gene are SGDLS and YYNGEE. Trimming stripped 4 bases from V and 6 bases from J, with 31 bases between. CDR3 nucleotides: TGTGCCAGCAGCACATCTAAGTGGGGGGTGGAAGGGAGAGCGGCCGGGGAGCTGTTTTTT. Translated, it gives CASSTSKWGVEGRAAGELFF.

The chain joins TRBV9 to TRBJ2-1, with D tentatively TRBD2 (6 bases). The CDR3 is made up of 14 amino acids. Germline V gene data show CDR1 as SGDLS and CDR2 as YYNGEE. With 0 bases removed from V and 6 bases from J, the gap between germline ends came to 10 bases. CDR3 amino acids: CASSVGDSGNEQFF. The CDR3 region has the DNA TGTGCCAGCAGCGTAGGTGATAGCGGCAATGAGCAGTTCTTC.

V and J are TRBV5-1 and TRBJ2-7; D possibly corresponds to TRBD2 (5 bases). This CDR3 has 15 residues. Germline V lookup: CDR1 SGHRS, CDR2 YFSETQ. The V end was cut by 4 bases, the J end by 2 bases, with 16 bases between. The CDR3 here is CASSEGVSRTYEQYF. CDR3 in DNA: TGCGCCAGCAGCGAGGGAGTCTCCAGGACCTACGAGCAGTACTTC.

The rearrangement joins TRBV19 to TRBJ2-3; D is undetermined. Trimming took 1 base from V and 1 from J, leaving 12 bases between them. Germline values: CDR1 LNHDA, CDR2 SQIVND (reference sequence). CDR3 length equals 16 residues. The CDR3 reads CASSIGLPEGTDTQYF. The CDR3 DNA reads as TGTGCCAGTAGTATAGGTTTGCCAGAGGGCACAGATACGCAGTATTTT.

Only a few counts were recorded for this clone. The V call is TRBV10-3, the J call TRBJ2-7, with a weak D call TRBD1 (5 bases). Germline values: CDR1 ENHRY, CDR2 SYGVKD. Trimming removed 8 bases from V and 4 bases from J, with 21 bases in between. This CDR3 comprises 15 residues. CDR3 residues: CAIGPASTGVYEQYF. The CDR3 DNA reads TGTGCCATCGGGCCAGCCTCAACAGGCGTGTACGAGCAGTACTTC.

CDR3 sequence: CASSLNSGSTYEQYF. CDR3 coding DNA: TGCGCCAGCAGCTTAAATTCAGGTAGTACCTACGAGCAGTACTTC. This rearrangement joins TRBV5-1 to TRBJ2-7; D is unclear. Trimming left V 2 bases short and J 2 bases short, with 14 bases between. CDR3 length: 15 amino acids. Germline CDR1 and CDR2: SGHRS and YFSETQ.

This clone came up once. This chain's CDR3 is CASSQNRGEAEAFF. CDR3 DNA: TGTGCTAGTTCTCAAAACAGGGGGGAGGCTGAAGCTTTCTTT. The rearrangement links TRBV12-5 to TRBJ1-1, with TRBD1 matching 8 bases. Germline lookup yields CDR1 LGHNT and CDR2 FRNRAP. V trimming: 8 bases; J trimming: 6 bases; junction bases outside the gene matches: 11. The CDR3 totals 14 residues.

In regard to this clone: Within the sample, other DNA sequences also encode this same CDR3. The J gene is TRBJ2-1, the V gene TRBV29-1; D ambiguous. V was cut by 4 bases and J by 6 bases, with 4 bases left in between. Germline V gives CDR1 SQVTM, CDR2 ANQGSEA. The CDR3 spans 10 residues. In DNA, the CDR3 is TGCAGCGTTGGCGGCAATGAGCAGTTCTTC. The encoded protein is CSVGGNEQFF.

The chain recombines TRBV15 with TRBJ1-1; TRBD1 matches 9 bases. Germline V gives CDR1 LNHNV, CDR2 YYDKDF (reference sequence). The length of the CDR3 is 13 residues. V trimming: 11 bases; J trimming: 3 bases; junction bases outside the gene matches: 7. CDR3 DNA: TGTGCCGCCGGACAGGGGAGCTACACTGAAGCTTTCTTT. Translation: CAAGQGSYTEAFF.

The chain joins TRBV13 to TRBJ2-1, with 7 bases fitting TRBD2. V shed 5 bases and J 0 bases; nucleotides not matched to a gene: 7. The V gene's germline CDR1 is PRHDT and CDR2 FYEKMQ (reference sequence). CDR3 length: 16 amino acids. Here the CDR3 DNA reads TGTGCCAGCAGCGGAAACGGGAGGAGCTCCTACAATGAGCAGTTCTTC. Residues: CASSGNGRSSYNEQFF.

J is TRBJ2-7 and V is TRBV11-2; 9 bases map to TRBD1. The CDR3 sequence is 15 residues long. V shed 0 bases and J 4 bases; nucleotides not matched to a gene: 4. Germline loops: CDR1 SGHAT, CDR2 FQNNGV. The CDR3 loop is CASSLDRDRVYEQYF. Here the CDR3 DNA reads TGTGCCAGCAGCTTAGATCGGGACAGGGTATACGAGCAGTACTTC.

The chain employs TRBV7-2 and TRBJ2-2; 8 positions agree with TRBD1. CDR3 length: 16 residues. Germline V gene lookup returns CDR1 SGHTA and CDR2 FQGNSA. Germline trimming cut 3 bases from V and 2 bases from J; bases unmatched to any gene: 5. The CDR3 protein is CASSFPGQANTGELFF. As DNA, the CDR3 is TGTGCCAGCAGCTTCCCGGGACAGGCTAACACCGGGGAGCTGTTTTTT.

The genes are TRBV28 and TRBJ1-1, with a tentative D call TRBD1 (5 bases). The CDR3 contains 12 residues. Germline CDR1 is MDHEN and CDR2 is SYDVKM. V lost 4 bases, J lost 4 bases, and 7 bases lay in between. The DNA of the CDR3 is TGTGCCAGCAGTTCCACAGGCACTGAAGCTTTCTTT. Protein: CASSSTGTEAFF.

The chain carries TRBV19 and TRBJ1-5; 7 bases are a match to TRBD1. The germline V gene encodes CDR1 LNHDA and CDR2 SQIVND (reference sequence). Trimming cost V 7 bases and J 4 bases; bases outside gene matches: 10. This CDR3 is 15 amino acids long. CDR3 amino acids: CASNAQGRQNQPQHF. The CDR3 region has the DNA TGTGCCAGTAACGCACAGGGGAGGCAAAATCAGCCCCAGCATTTT.

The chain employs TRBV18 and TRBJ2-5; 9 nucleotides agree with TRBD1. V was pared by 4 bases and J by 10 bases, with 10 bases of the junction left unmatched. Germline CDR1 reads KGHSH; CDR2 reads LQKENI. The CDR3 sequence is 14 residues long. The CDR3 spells CASSLDRGVSIQYF. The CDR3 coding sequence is TGTGCCAGCTCACTCGACAGGGGGGTCAGTATCCAGTACTTC.